Each of the 15 T cell receptor beta chains below was sequenced from the same sample in a study of control samples from healthy donors and cancer patients. This table comes from immunoSEQ multiplex PCR, and its TCRdb copy is limited to in-frame clones, with some not included. The table lists 150,000 to 200,000 clones, roughly 94% of them singletons. The sample comprised PBMCs. These receptors were obtained from a man aged 60 to 75 with colorectal cancer.

The rearrangement joins TRBV28 to TRBJ1-4; possibly TRBD1 for D (6 bases). Deletions cut 4 bases from V and 5 bases from J, with 11 bases between. The CDR3 is 14 residues long. Germline V gives CDR1 MDHEN, CDR2 SYDVKM. CDR3 in DNA: TGTGCCAGCAGTTCTCCCGGACAGAATGAAAAACTGTTTTTT. Translated, it gives CASSSPGQNEKLFF.

This chain connects TRBV7-9 to TRBJ2-5; D call uncertain. CDR1 is SEHNR, CDR2 FQNEAQ, per germline (reference sequence). This CDR3 region has 12 residues. V lost 1 base and J 5 bases, leaving 5 bases between the germline ends. CDR3 amino acids: CASSLDWETQYF. CDR3 DNA: TGTGCCAGCAGCTTAGATTGGGAGACCCAGTACTTC.

V usage is TRBV2 and J usage is TRBJ1-4; D not certain. This CDR3 has 15 residues. V was shortened by 6 bases and J by 7 bases, with 18 bases between the two germline ends. Germline loops: CDR1 SNHLY, CDR2 FYNNEI. The CDR3 sequence is CASRPRRGQVEKLFF. DNA for the CDR3: TGTGCCAGCAGGCCTCGTCGAGGGCAAGTTGAAAAACTGTTTTTT.

The chain has TRBV2 and TRBJ1-2, with D tentatively TRBD1 (5 bases). The CDR3 is 14 residues long. From germline, CDR1 is SNHLY and CDR2 FYNNEI. V was cut by 4 bases and J by 8 bases, with 17 bases left in between. CDR3 sequence (DNA): TGTGCCAGCAGTGCCTGGGACGACCGTCGGGGCTACACCTTC. Amino acid sequence: CASSAWDDRRGYTF.

The chain carries TRBV19 and TRBJ1-1; D ambiguous. CDR1 is LNHDA and CDR2 is SQIVND in the germline V gene (reference sequence). The V gene lost 5 bases and the J gene lost 1 base, with 11 bases spanning the gap. This CDR3 comprises 14 residues. The CDR3 DNA follows: TGTGCCAGTAGTCCCCAATGGCAGAACACTGAAGCTTTCTTT. As protein: CASSPQWQNTEAFF.

The CDR3 sequence is CASSRSTTGNYGYTF. The CDR3 coding sequence is TGCGCCAGCAGCCGATCCACGACAGGGAACTATGGCTACACCTTC. V and J are TRBV4-3 and TRBJ1-2; 7 nucleotides line up with TRBD1. The CDR3 spans 15 residues. V trimming: 4 bases; J trimming: 2 bases; junction bases outside the gene matches: 7. Germline-derived CDR1 and CDR2 are LGHNA and YSLEER.

The gene calls are TRBV4-3 and TRBJ1-2; 7 nucleotides agree with TRBD1. This CDR3 is 15 amino acids long. Germline loops: CDR1 LGHNA, CDR2 YSLEER. The junction had 11 bases not matched to a gene; V was cut back by 2 bases and J by 8 bases. The CDR3 nucleotides read TGCGCCAGCAGCCAATTCGACAGGGAGGCCTCCGGCTACACCTTC. This translates into CASSQFDREASGYTF.

This clone is a singleton in its sample. The chain carries TRBV7-9 and TRBJ2-3; no definite D call. This CDR3 has 16 residues. From germline, CDR1 is SEHNR and CDR2 FQNEAQ (reference sequence). V lost 7 bases and J lost 0, with 17 bases in between. In DNA form, the CDR3 reads TGTGCCAGCATTTTGTCCGGACCGCCTAGCACAGATACGCAGTATTTT. As protein: CASILSGPPSTDTQYF.

V and J are TRBV12-3 or TRBV12-4 and TRBJ2-7, with 7 bases that match TRBD1. Trimming at V came to 6 bases and at J to 6 bases, leaving 5 bases not matched to a gene. The CDR3 sequence is 12 residues long. In DNA form, the CDR3 reads TGTGCCAGCAGCCTAACAGGGGTCGAGCAGTACTTC. Residues: CASSLTGVEQYF.

The chain employs TRBV19 and TRBJ1-2, with D uncertain. The CDR3 contains 14 residues. The germline CDR1 and CDR2 sequences are LNHDA and SQIVND (reference sequence). V was cut by 3 bases and J by 6 bases, with 14 bases left in between. The CDR3 region is CASSILPVWNGYTF. Here the CDR3 DNA reads TGTGCCAGTAGTATTCTCCCTGTTTGGAATGGCTACACCTTC.

The chain employs TRBV18 and TRBJ1-2; 9 bases are a match to TRBD1. The CDR3 extends over 16 amino acids. Per the germline V gene, CDR1 is KGHSH and CDR2 is LQKENI. After removal of 2 bases from V and 4 bases from J, the junction contained 8 bases not matched to a gene. CDR3 nucleotide sequence: TGTGCCAGCTCACCATCGGGACAGGGTAATTCCTATGGCTACACCTTC. Protein sequence: CASSPSGQGNSYGYTF.

CDR3 sequence: CATGTDHALNEQFF. The DNA for the CDR3 is TGTGCCACCGGGACCGATCACGCCCTCAATGAGCAGTTCTTC. The J gene is TRBJ2-1, the V gene TRBV19; D is possibly TRBD1 or TRBD2 (5 bases each). The CDR3 has 14 amino acids. The germline V gene encodes CDR1 LNHDA and CDR2 SQIVND (reference sequence). With 10 bases removed from V and 6 bases from J, the gap between germline ends came to 19 bases. The full variable domain, in which reference TRBV19 and TRBJ2-1 provide the parts outside the CDR3, is DGGITQSPKYLFRKEGQNVTLSCEQNLNHDAMYWYRQDPGQGLRLIYYSQIVNDFQKGDIAEGYSVSREKKESFPLTVTSAQKNPTAFYLCATGTDHALNEQFFGPGTRLTVL.

J is TRBJ1-2 and V is TRBV11-2; TRBD1 aligns across 7 bases. Germline V gene data show CDR1 as SGHAT and CDR2 as FQNNGV. The trim removed 0 bases at V and 8 bases at J, leaving 6 bases unmatched. CDR3 length: 14 residues. The CDR3 DNA sequence: TGTGCCAGCAGCTTAGATACAGGGGAGGACGGCTACACCTTC. Amino acid sequence: CASSLDTGEDGYTF.

J is TRBJ2-3 and V is TRBV19; TRBD2 aligns across 14 bases. The V gene's germline CDR1 is LNHDA and CDR2 SQIVND (reference sequence). The CDR3 runs to 17 residues. With V trimmed by 5 bases and J by 2 bases, 6 bases remained unmatched. Here the CDR3 DNA reads TGTGCCAGTAGTGCCCGGACTAGCGGGGGGATCACAGATACGCAGTATTTT. It yields the protein CASSARTSGGITDTQYF.

Note on this clone: Other DNA sequences of this sample code for an identical CDR3. The chain has TRBV18 and TRBJ1-5, with 10 nucleotides matching TRBD1. CDR3 length: 15 residues. V shed 3 bases and J 2 bases; nucleotides not matched to a gene: 1. CDR1 and CDR2 (germline): KGHSH, LQKENI. The DNA for the CDR3 is TGTGCCAGCTCACCCGGGACAGGGGGCAATCAGCCCCAGCATTTT. Translated: CASSPGTGGNQPQHF.